Sequencing of this T cell receptor beta chain was carried out in a study of cytomegalovirus exposure and HLA in healthy donors. Findings of the study overall: 87-base-pair reads could not separate some V segments, including TRBV6-2 and TRBV6-3.

The PCR had 60 Vbeta and 13 Jbeta primers. Only in-frame clones appear in the TCRdb table, and some are missing; sequencing was by immunoSEQ multiplex PCR. This table has approximately 100,000 clones, roughly 71% appearing once. V was pared by 0 bases and J by 4 bases, with 12 bases between. The germline gives CDR1 GTSNPN, CDR2 SVGIG (reference sequence). CDR3 size: 14 residues. As to this clone: Its antigen is not known.

The sequence was collected from a middle-aged man in good health and CMV-seropositive. J is TRBJ1-1 and V is TRBV30; a weak D match, TRBD1 (5 bases). Sequencing input: PBMCs. CDR3 protein: CAWSVAGLVTEAFF. The CDR3 DNA sequence: TGTGCCTGGAGTGTGGCAGGGTTGGTCACTGAAGCTTTCTTT.